This T cell receptor (beta chain) was documented in a study of cytomegalovirus exposure and HLA in healthy donors. Whole-study context: Clustering assigned 81% of the roughly 370 genotyped donors to the Caucasian-associated ancestry cluster.

A multiplex PCR was run with 60 Vbeta primers and 13 Jbeta primers. Clones were read by immunoSEQ multiplex PCR, and TCRdb kept only the in-frame ones, dropping some. The table lists a few hundred thousand clones, approximately 83% of them singletons. Comment on this clone: Its antigen is not identified.

CDR3 length equals 14 residues. CDR1 is GTSNPN, CDR2 SVGIG, per germline (reference sequence). Losses at the gene ends were 1 base for V and 1 base for J; bases not matched to a gene: 1. Findings and limits, study-wide: Previous analysis showed most TCR beta V segments were productive about 87% or about 30% of the time. Among CMV-associated TCR beta chains, most appeared HLA-restricted in a later analysis.

Healthy bone marrow donors made up the cohort. The chain couples TRBV30 to TRBJ1-1; TRBD1 matches 9 bases. The TCR comes from a girl between 5 and 17 years old in good health and CMV-seronegative. Sequencing was carried out using PBMCs. The chain's CDR3 is CAWSETGGNTEAFF. The DNA for the CDR3 is TGTGCCTGGAGTGAGACAGGGGGGAACACTGAAGCTTTCTTT.